The 32 T cell receptor beta chains presented below share a single source sample, sequenced in a study of T-cell reconstitution after alpha-beta-depleted transplantation in children. The authors prepared the TCRbeta library with unique molecular identifiers. MiXCR, run by TCRdb on the PCR reads, gives a single entry per CDR3 protein. The sample includes 450,000 to 700,000 distinct CDR3 sequences, roughly 30% of them seen just once. The sequences come from PBMCs, collected before TCRalphabeta/CD19-depleted stem cell transplant. These TCRs come from a boy in the first two years of life with Wiskott-Aldrich syndrome, due to receive a stem cell transplant.

This chain joins TRBV7-9 and TRBJ2-2, with D possibly matching TRBD2 (5 bases). The V end lost 2 bases, the J end lost 4 bases, and 17 bases lay between the germline ends. The CDR3 sequence is 17 residues long. Germline CDR1 reads SEHNR; CDR2 reads FQNEAQ (reference sequence). The CDR3 coding sequence is TGTGCCAGCAGCTTAAAGTATGGGAGAATCTTCACCGGGGAGCTGTTTTTT. Protein product: CASSLKYGRIFTGELFF.

This clonotype was observed many times. For the CDR3, the DNA is TGCGCCAGCAGCTTGGGAGCCGGGCTCTCCTACGAGCAGTACTTC. This sequence encodes CASSLGAGLSYEQYF. The chain links TRBV5-1 to TRBJ2-7; D is ambiguous. Germline V gene lookup returns CDR1 SGHRS and CDR2 YFSETQ. V was clipped by 0 bases and J by 0 bases, with 10 bases between them. The CDR3 contains 15 residues. The variable domain in full, completed from reference TRBV5-1 and TRBJ2-7, reads KAGVTQTPRYLIKTRGQQVTLSCSPISGHRSVSWYQQTPGQGLQFLFEYFSETQRNKGNFPGRFSGRQFSNSRSEMNVSTLELGDSALYLCASSLGAGLSYEQYFGPGTRLTVT.

The chain employs TRBV28 and TRBJ2-7; TRBD1 is a possible D gene (6 bases). V lost 1 base and J 6 bases, leaving 16 bases between the germline ends. CDR1 and CDR2 from the germline V gene are MDHEN and SYDVKM. The CDR3 is 15 amino acids. The CDR3 nucleotides read TGTGCCAGCAGTTTATCCCCCACACAGGGAACCGAGCAGTACTTC. Its translation is CASSLSPTQGTEQYF.

This clonotype occurred a few times. The V gene is TRBV5-1, the J gene TRBJ2-2; D gene ambiguous. CDR1 and CDR2 (germline): SGHRS, YFSETQ. V was cut by 7 bases and J by 2 bases, with 9 bases left in between. The CDR3 is made up of 13 amino acids. CDR3 coding DNA: TGCGCCAGCCTAAACCAAAACACCGGGGAGCTGTTTTTT. This translates into CASLNQNTGELFF.

The chain carries TRBV5-1 and TRBJ2-3, with 8 bases fitting TRBD2. The CDR3 is made up of 17 amino acids. Unmatched junction bases numbered 10, after V lost 0 bases and J lost 4 bases. Germline V gives CDR1 SGHRS, CDR2 YFSETQ. Here the CDR3 reads CASSLGVSGSTPDTQYF. In DNA, the CDR3 is TGCGCCAGCAGCTTGGGGGTCAGCGGGAGTACTCCAGATACGCAGTATTTT. Variable domain in full (rest from reference TRBV5-1 and TRBJ2-3): KAGVTQTPRYLIKTRGQQVTLSCSPISGHRSVSWYQQTPGQGLQFLFEYFSETQRNKGNFPGRFSGRQFSNSRSEMNVSTLELGDSALYLCASSLGVSGSTPDTQYFGPGTRLTVL.

In its sample, this clonotype was seen a few times. The chain links TRBV5-1 to TRBJ2-7; 10 bases line up with TRBD1. The CDR3 sequence is 16 residues long. The germline V gene encodes CDR1 SGHRS and CDR2 YFSETQ. After removal of 3 bases from V and 0 bases from J, the junction contained 6 bases not matched to a gene. The CDR3 coding sequence is TGCGCCAGCAGCTGGGGACAGGGGTCGCTCTCCTACGAGCAGTACTTC. Protein product: CASSWGQGSLSYEQYF.

The DNA for the CDR3 is TGTGCCAGCAGCCCCTCGTGGGCGGGAGGACGGGAGCAGTACTTC. Translating gives CASSPSWAGGREQYF. J is TRBJ2-7 and V is TRBV9; 8 bases match TRBD2. CDR1 SGDLS and CDR2 YYNGEE come from the germline V gene. There are 15 residues in the CDR3. J gave up 7 bases and V 4 bases, and 13 bases lay outside the gene matches. The full variable domain, its missing parts supplied by reference TRBV9 and TRBJ2-7, is DSGVTQTPKHLITATGQRVTLRCSPRSGDLSVYWYQQSLDQGLQFLIQYYNGEERAKGNILERFSAQQFPDLHSELNLSSLELGDSALYFCASSPSWAGGREQYFGPGTRLTVT.

This clonotype occurred a few times. This rearrangement joins TRBV12-3 or TRBV12-4 to TRBJ2-7; 8 bases align to TRBD2. V lost 2 bases to trimming and J lost 3 bases; unmatched junction nucleotides: 9. The CDR3 length is 16 residues. The CDR3 nucleotides are TGTGCCAGCAGTTTATTGCTGACTAGCGAGAACTACGAGCAGTACTTC. It translates to CASSLLLTSENYEQYF.

A few counts support this clonotype. The rearrangement uses TRBV5-1 and TRBJ2-1; 11 bases line up with TRBD2. Germline CDR1 is SGHRS and CDR2 is YFSETQ. The CDR3 consists of 16 residues. Losses at the gene ends were 4 bases for V and 0 bases for J; bases not matched to a gene: 3. CDR3 nucleotides: TGCGCCAGCAGCGTCACTAGCGGGGGCTCCTACAATGAGCAGTTCTTC. This encodes CASSVTSGGSYNEQFF.

This clonotype has just a few counts. This CDR3 reads CASSPPDRPYEQYF. CDR3 sequence (DNA): TGTGCCAGCAGTCCACCCGACAGACCCTACGAGCAGTACTTC. The rearrangement links TRBV12-3 or TRBV12-4 to TRBJ2-7, with a possible D match to TRBD1 (5 bases). The CDR3 is 14 amino acids. V was shortened by 5 bases and J by 2 bases, with 13 bases between the two germline ends.

The chain recombines TRBV10-3 with TRBJ2-2, with TRBD2 matching 7 bases. Trimming cost V 7 bases and J 3 bases; bases outside gene matches: 5. The CDR3 spans 14 residues. Germline V gives CDR1 ENHRY, CDR2 SYGVKD. The CDR3 DNA follows: TGTGCCATCACAGACAGCGGGGACACCGGGGAGCTGTTTTTT. Protein sequence: CAITDSGDTGELFF.

This clonotype has more than one count but fewer than ten. The J gene is TRBJ2-3, the V gene TRBV11-2; 7 nucleotides align to TRBD2. CDR1 SGHAT and CDR2 FQNNGV come from the germline V gene. The CDR3 length is 16 residues. Trimming at V came to 5 bases and at J to 2 bases, leaving 10 bases not matched to a gene. The DNA of the CDR3 is TGTGCCAGCAGCCTGGGGGGGTGGGGGTCCACAGATACGCAGTATTTT. It specifies CASSLGGWGSTDTQYF. The entire variable domain, with the rest obtained from reference TRBV11-2 and TRBJ2-3, is as follows: EAGVAQSPRYKIIEKRQSVAFWCNPISGHATLYWYQQILGQGPKLLIQFQNNGVVDDSQLPKDRFSAERLKGVDSTLKIQPAKLEDSAVYLCASSLGGWGSTDTQYFGPGTRLTVL.

This clonotype was picked up a small number of times. The chain has TRBV2 and TRBJ2-1; D gene ambiguous. The CDR3 contains 18 residues. V was shortened by 5 bases and J by 4 bases, with 24 bases between the two germline ends. CDR1 and CDR2 from the germline V gene are SNHLY and FYNNEI. In nucleotides, the CDR3 is TGTGCCAGCAGTCCATTAGGCTCTCCCCTTTCACTTTACAATGAGCAGTTCTTC. This codes for CASSPLGSPLSLYNEQFF.

The chain combines TRBV5-1 with TRBJ1-2; 7 positions match TRBD1. V shed 4 bases and J 3 bases; nucleotides not matched to a gene: 6. This CDR3 has 14 amino acids. Per germline, CDR1 SGHRS and CDR2 YFSETQ. CDR3: CASSTTGNDYGYTF. DNA of the CDR3: TGCGCCAGCAGCACGACAGGGAATGACTATGGCTACACCTTC.

The sample holds many counts of this clonotype. The genes are TRBV28 and TRBJ1-3; no reliable D call. This CDR3 has 12 residues. Germline V gives CDR1 MDHEN, CDR2 SYDVKM. The V gene lost 3 bases and the J gene lost 3 bases, with 3 bases spanning the gap. For the CDR3, the DNA is TGTGCCAGCAGTTTGCTTGGAAACACCATATATTTT. This sequence encodes CASSLLGNTIYF.

This chain connects TRBV20-1 to TRBJ1-2; the match to TRBD1 covers 9 bases. CDR1 and CDR2 from the germline V gene are DFQATT and SNEGSKA (reference sequence). The V and J ends lost 4 bases and 5 bases, in that order; junction bases with no gene match: 14. The CDR3 extends over 16 amino acids. CDR3 region: CSATGRPGQGAYGYTF. CDR3 nucleotides: TGCAGTGCTACGGGAAGACCGGGACAGGGAGCGTATGGCTACACCTTC.

The CDR3 reads CASSQERTSPDTQYF. DNA for the CDR3: TGCGCCAGCAGCCAAGAAAGGACTAGCCCAGATACGCAGTATTTT. This chain joins TRBV4-1 and TRBJ2-3; 8 bases agree with TRBD2. Germline-derived CDR1 and CDR2 are MGHRA and YSYEKL. The CDR3 is 15 residues long. V was pared by 0 bases and J by 4 bases, with 3 bases of the junction left unmatched.

The V and J genes are TRBV28 and TRBJ2-3, with D possibly TRBD1 on 6 matching bases. Germline CDR1 is MDHEN and CDR2 is SYDVKM. The CDR3 spans 13 residues. V was trimmed by 8 bases and J by 4 bases, leaving 13 bases between them. This CDR3 is CASGQQGPDTQYF. The DNA of the CDR3 is TGTGCCAGCGGACAACAGGGCCCAGATACGCAGTATTTT.

V and J are TRBV12-3 or TRBV12-4 and TRBJ1-4; tentative D call: TRBD1 (6 bases). V dropped 6 bases and J dropped 7 bases, with 12 bases sitting between them. This CDR3 comprises 13 residues. CDR3 DNA: TGTGCCAGCAGAGGACAGACACCTGAAAAACTGTTTTTT. Amino acids: CASRGQTPEKLFF.

The genes are TRBV20-1 and TRBJ2-5, with 7 bases fitting TRBD2. J was trimmed by 5 bases and V by 5 bases; bases with no gene match: 11. The CDR3 loop spans 14 amino acids. The germline gives CDR1 DFQATT, CDR2 SNEGSKA (reference sequence). DNA of the CDR3: TGCAGTGCTCCCAGACTAGTCGGGGGGGAGACCCAGTACTTC. Its protein product is CSAPRLVGGETQYF.

The V and J genes are TRBV20-1 and TRBJ2-1; possible D gene TRBD2, 5 bases. The ends were cut back, 2 bases at V and 5 bases at J, with 16 bases in the middle. The CDR3 has 15 residues. Germline values: CDR1 DFQATT, CDR2 SNEGSKA (reference sequence). The CDR3 bases are TGCAGTGCTAGACCAACTTTCGGGATTAACAATGAGCAGTTCTTC. Protein product: CSARPTFGINNEQFF.

This clonotype was detected only a few times. The chain uses TRBV29-1 and TRBJ2-1; 9 bases are a match to TRBD2. J lost 5 bases, V lost 7 bases, and 6 bases had no gene match. The CDR3 is made up of 13 amino acids. The germline V gene encodes CDR1 SQVTM and CDR2 ANQGSEA. The CDR3 coding sequence is TGCAGCGACGGGACTAGCCGGAACAATGAGCAGTTCTTC. This translates into CSDGTSRNNEQFF.

Comment on this clonotype: Possible read error: a much larger clone is one base away. CDR3 region: CASSLGSSWSNEQFF. The CDR3 DNA reads as TGCGCCAGCAGCTTGGGATCTAGCTGGAGCAATGAGCAGTTCTTC. The chain uses TRBV5-1 and TRBJ2-1; possible D gene TRBD2, 5 bases. The CDR3 has 15 residues. The V gene's germline CDR1 is SGHRS and CDR2 YFSETQ. V shed 0 bases and J shed 6 bases, with 13 bases lying between them.

The chain employs TRBV2 and TRBJ2-1, with D possibly being TRBD1 or TRBD2 (6 bases each). The CDR3 has 18 amino acids. The germline gives CDR1 SNHLY, CDR2 FYNNEI. V was clipped by 0 bases and J by 4 bases, with 19 bases between them. CDR3: CASSEARDTRGVYNEQFF. The CDR3 DNA is TGTGCCAGCAGTGAAGCCCGGGACACAAGGGGGGTATACAATGAGCAGTTCTTC. The full variable domain, in which reference TRBV2 and TRBJ2-1 provide the parts outside the CDR3, is EPEVTQTPSHQVTQMGQEVILRCVPISNHLYFYWYRQILGQKVEFLVSFYNNEISEKSEIFDDQFSVERPDGSNFTLKIRSTKLEDSAMYFCASSEARDTRGVYNEQFFGPGTRLTVL.

This chain links TRBV20-1 with TRBJ1-3; tentatively, D is TRBD1 (5 bases). CDR1 DFQATT and CDR2 SNEGSKA come from the germline V gene (reference sequence). This CDR3 has 14 amino acids. This chain's CDR3 is CRLGEQVSGNTIYF. The DNA for the CDR3 is TGCAGGCTTGGCGAACAGGTCTCTGGAAACACCATATATTTT.

The chain employs TRBV5-1 and TRBJ2-1, with a tentative D call TRBD1 (6 bases). CDR1 is SGHRS and CDR2 is YFSETQ in the germline V gene. Trimming stripped 0 bases from V and 5 bases from J, with 12 bases between. This CDR3 comprises 15 residues. CDR3: CASSLAGAHNNEQFF. The CDR3, as DNA: TGCGCCAGCAGCTTGGCAGGGGCGCATAACAATGAGCAGTTCTTC.

The chain joins TRBV6-5 to TRBJ1-2, with TRBD1 matching 7 bases. CDR1 and CDR2 from the germline V gene are MNHEY and SVGAGI. V was pared by 8 bases and J by 1 base, with 10 bases of the junction left unmatched. CDR3 length: 15 residues. The chain's CDR3 is CASSYLGQLNYGYTF. Here the CDR3 DNA reads TGTGCCAGCTCTTACCTGGGACAGCTTAACTATGGCTACACCTTC.

The rearrangement links TRBV2 to TRBJ2-1, with D possibly TRBD2 on 5 matching bases. Germline assignment: CDR1 SNHLY and CDR2 FYNNEI. This CDR3 has 13 amino acids. Trimming pared 1 base from V and 6 bases from J, leaving 7 bases between. CDR3 amino acids: CASSEEAVNEQFF. CDR3 DNA sequence: TGTGCCAGCAGTGAAGAAGCGGTCAATGAGCAGTTCTTC.

The rearrangement uses TRBV24-1 and TRBJ2-1; D is ambiguous. The CDR3 is made up of 13 amino acids. Per the germline V gene, CDR1 is KGHDR and CDR2 is SFDVKD. Trimming cost V 5 bases and J 7 bases, with 11 bases left between them. The DNA of the CDR3 is TGTGCCACCAGTGCCGACGGACGGAATGAGCAGTTCTTC. Protein: CATSADGRNEQFF.

The V call is TRBV25-1, the J call TRBJ2-1; 10 bases map to TRBD2. There are 15 residues in the CDR3. V was pared by 5 bases and J by 3 bases, with 4 bases of the junction left unmatched. Per the germline V gene, CDR1 is MGHDK and CDR2 is SYGVNS. The CDR3 DNA is TGTGCCAGCAGTCCAGCGGGAGGGGACTACAATGAGCAGTTCTTC. This sequence encodes CASSPAGGDYNEQFF. Complete variable domain (other parts from reference TRBV25-1 and TRBJ2-1): EADIYQTPRYLVIGTGKKITLECSQTMGHDKMYWYQQDPGMELHLIHYSYGVNSTEKGDLSSESTVSRIRTEHFPLTLESARPSHTSQYLCASSPAGGDYNEQFFGPGTRLTVL.

This clonotype was recorded a few times. The chain joins TRBV27 to TRBJ2-1; a possible D gene is TRBD1 (6 bases). The CDR3 length is 16 residues. Germline V gene data show CDR1 as MNHEY and CDR2 as SMNVEV (reference sequence). The germline V and J ends were trimmed by 5 bases and 0 bases, with 14 bases remaining between them. The CDR3 is CASSTQWGRSYNEQFF. As DNA, the CDR3 is TGTGCCAGCAGTACCCAATGGGGGCGCTCCTACAATGAGCAGTTCTTC.

This clonotype was seen a handful of times. The rearrangement uses TRBV29-1 and TRBJ1-1; D gene uncertain. V lost 4 bases and J 0 bases, leaving 6 bases between the germline ends. CDR3 length: 12 amino acids. Germline values: CDR1 SQVTM, CDR2 ANQGSEA. DNA for the CDR3: TGCAGCGTTGGGCCACTGAACACTGAAGCTTTCTTT. It translates to CSVGPLNTEAFF. Complete variable domain (other parts from reference TRBV29-1 and TRBJ1-1): SAVISQKPSRDICQRGTSLTIQCQVDSQVTMMFWYRQQPGQSLTLIATANQGSEATYESGFVIDKFPISRPNLTFSTLTVSNMSPEDSSIYLCSVGPLNTEAFFGQGTRLTVV.